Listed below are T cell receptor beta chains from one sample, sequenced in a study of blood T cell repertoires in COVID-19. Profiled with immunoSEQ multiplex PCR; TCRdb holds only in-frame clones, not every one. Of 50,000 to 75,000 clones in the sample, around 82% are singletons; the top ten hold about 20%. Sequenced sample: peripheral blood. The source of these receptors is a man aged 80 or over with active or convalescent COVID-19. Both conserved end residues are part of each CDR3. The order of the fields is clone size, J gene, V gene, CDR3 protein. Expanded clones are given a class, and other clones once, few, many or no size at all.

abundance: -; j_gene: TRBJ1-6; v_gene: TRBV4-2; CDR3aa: CASSQDMRAGSPLHF
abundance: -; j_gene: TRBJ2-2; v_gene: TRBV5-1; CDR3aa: CASSSRPDRGTRELFF
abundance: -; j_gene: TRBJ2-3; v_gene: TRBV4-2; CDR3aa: CASSWAGVRADTQYF
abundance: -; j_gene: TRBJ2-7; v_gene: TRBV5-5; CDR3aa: CASSPLQVPYEQYF
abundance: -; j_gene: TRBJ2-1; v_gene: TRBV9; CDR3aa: CASSVSGTYNEQFF
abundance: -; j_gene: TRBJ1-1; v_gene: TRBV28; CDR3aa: CASIQGQIRAFF
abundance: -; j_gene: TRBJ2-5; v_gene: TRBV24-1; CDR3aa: CATSDHRVQYF
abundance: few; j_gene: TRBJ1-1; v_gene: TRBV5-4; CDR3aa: CASSGLQGARGGTEAFF
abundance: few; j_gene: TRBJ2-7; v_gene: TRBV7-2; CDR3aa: CASSLEGYFAYEQYF
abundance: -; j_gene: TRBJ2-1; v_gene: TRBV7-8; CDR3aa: CASSFLGRLALSYNEQFF
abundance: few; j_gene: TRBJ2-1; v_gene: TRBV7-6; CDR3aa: CASSLVVWGSSYNEQFF
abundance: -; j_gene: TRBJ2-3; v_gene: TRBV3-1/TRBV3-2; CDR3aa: CASSRRGPETDTQYF
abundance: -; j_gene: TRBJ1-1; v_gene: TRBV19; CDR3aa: CASSIRRQGTEAFF
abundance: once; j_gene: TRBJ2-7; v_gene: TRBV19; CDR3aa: CASSRQGASYEQYF
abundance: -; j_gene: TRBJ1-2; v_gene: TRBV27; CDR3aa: CASSRANYGYTF
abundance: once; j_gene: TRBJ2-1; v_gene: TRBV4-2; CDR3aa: CASSQDRVLFF
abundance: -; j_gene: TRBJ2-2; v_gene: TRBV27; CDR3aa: CASSFMGRKPSNTGELFF
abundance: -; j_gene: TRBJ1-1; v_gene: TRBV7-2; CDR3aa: CASSFDTEAFF
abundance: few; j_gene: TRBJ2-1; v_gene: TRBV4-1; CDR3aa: CASIGGTFNEQFF
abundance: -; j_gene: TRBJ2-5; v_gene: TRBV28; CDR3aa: CASSGNRVGGETQYF
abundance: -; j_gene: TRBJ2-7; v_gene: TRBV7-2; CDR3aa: CASSLASLTVAYEQYF
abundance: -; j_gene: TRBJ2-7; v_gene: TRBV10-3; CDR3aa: CAISEGRDRRLYEQYF
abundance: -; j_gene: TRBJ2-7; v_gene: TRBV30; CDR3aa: CAWTLQGNQYF
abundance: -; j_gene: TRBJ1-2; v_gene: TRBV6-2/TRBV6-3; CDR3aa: CASSDNRGGYGYTF
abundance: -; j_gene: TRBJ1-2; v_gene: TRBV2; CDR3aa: CASSEQGLSYGYTF
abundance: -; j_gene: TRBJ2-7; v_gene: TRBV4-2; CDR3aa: CASSQPDPGQGYYEQYF
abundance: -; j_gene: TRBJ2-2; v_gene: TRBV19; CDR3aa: CASSRQGANTGELFF
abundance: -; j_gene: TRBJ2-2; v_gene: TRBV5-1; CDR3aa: CASSPHPEEGGELFF
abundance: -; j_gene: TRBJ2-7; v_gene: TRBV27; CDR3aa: CASSFQGYEQYF
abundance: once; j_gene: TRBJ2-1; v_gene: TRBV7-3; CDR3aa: CASSLTSGGTYNNEQFF
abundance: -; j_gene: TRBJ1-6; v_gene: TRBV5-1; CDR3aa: CASSSGTGGGSSPLHF
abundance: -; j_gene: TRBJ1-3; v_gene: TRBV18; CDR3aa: CASSPDNRGSGNTIYF
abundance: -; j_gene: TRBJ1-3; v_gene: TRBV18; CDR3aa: CASSPGHGNTIYF
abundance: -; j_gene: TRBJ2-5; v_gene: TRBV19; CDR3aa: CASSIGSPVPGAQYF
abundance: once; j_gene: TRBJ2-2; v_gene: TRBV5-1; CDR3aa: CASSLDLAGVGELFF
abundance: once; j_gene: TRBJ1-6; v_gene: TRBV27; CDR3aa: CASSETGQRGSPLHF
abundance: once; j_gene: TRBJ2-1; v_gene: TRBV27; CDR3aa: CASSFSSGSSYNEQFF
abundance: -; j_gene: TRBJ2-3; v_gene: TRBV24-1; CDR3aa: CATSDSGGGGTNTQYF
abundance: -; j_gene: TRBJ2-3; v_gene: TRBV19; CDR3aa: CASSIQGAKDTQYF
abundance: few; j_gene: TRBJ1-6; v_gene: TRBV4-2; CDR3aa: CASSQDRESPLHF
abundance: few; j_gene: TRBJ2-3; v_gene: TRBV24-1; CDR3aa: CATSERNTDTQYF
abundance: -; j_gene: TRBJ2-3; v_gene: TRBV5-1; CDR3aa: CASSISGGAAFDGDTQYF
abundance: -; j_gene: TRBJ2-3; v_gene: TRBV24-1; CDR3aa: CATKRRDTDTQYF
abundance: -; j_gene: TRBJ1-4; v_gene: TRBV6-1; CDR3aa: CASSDTGAAGEKLFF
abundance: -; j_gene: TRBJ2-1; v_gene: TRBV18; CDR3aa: CASSPSRGAGGPDEQFF
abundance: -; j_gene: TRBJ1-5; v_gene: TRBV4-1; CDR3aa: CASSQPRRGPYQPQHF
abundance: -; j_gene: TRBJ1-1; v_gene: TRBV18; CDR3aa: CASSRQGGLNTEAFF
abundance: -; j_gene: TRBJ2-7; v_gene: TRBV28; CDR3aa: CASIPGHAYEQYF
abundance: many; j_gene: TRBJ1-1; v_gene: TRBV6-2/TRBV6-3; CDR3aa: CASSVMNTEAFF
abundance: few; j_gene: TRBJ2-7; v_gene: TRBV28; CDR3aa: CASSFPRGTLFYEQYF
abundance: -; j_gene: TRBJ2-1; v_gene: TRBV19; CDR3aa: CASSTRGSSYNEQFF
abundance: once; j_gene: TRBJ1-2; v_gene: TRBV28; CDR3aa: CASSYRTAGYTF
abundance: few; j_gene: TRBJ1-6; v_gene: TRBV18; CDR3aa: CASSETQGANNSPLHF
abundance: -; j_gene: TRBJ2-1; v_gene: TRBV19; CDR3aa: CASSIRGTSGSAPYNEQFF
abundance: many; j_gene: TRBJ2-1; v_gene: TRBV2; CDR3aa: CACSERETYNEQFF
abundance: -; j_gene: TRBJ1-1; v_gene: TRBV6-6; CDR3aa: CASTIGQGGQEAFF
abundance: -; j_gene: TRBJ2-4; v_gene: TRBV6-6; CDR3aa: CASSSQGSAKNIQYF
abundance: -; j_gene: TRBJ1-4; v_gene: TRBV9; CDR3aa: CASSSSGGRWGEKLFF
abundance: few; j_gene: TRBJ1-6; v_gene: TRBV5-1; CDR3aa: CASSVEGGATSSYNSPLHF
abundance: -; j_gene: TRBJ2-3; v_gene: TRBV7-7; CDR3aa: CASSPRSGSADTQYF